Listed here are 26 T cell receptor beta chains from one sample, sequenced in a study of blood T cell repertoires in COVID-19 (dated by TCRdb to 2020 to 2022). The library came from the immunoSEQ multiplex PCR assay. TCRdb mirrors the immuneACCESS table, restricted to in-frame sequences. Some clones are absent from its copies; in checked studies, under half trace to an unresolved V gene, and the reason for the others is unknown. For this sample the table gives 250,000 to 300,000 clones, of which roughly nine tenths were detected only once. The ten top clones hold roughly 2% of the sample. Sequenced input: peripheral blood. The origin of the receptors is a woman in her 50s who had recovered from COVID-19.

The rearrangement links TRBV18 to TRBJ2-5; D remains ambiguous. Germline V gives CDR1 KGHSH, CDR2 LQKENI. The V end was cut by 4 bases, the J end by 5 bases, with 11 bases between. CDR3 length equals 13 residues. CDR3 in DNA: TGTGCCAGCTCACTTCTCCCCAGGGAGACCCAGTACTTC. Protein product: CASSLLPRETQYF.

The chain carries TRBV28 and TRBJ1-2, with D possibly being TRBD1 (6 bases). This CDR3 region has 11 residues. The germline V gene encodes CDR1 MDHEN and CDR2 SYDVKM. The DNA for the CDR3 is TGTGGGGGGGGCAGGGACTATGGCTACACCTTC. Amino acid sequence: CGGGRDYGYTF.

The chain recombines TRBV6-1 with TRBJ2-6; a weak D match, TRBD1 (5 bases). The germline V gene has CDR1 MNHNS and CDR2 SASEGT. The V end was cut by 4 bases, the J end by 1 base, with 11 bases between. The CDR3 sequence is 16 residues long. CDR3 in DNA: TGTGCCAGCAGTGCCCAGGGAACGTCTGGGGCCAACGTCCTGACTTTC. Its translation: CASSAQGTSGANVLTF.

J is TRBJ2-7 and V is TRBV11-2, with D possibly TRBD2 on 6 matching bases. The CDR3 loop spans 13 amino acids. CDR1 is SGHAT and CDR2 is FQNNGV in the germline V gene. The ends were cut back, 5 bases at V and 8 bases at J, with 16 bases in the middle. The CDR3, as DNA: TGTGCCAGCAGCCGCAACGGGGAGGACAAGCAGTACTTC. Translation: CASSRNGEDKQYF.

The V gene is TRBV6-2 or TRBV6-3, the J gene TRBJ2-7, with TRBD1 identical over 10 bases. The V gene's germline CDR1 is MNHEY and CDR2 SVGEGT. Unmatched junction bases numbered 9, after V lost 0 bases and J lost 1 base. The CDR3 is 18 amino acids. CDR3 DNA sequence: TGTGCCAGCAGTTACTCGAATCTCCGGACAGGGGGGTCCTACGAGCAGTACTTC. Its translation: CASSYSNLRTGGSYEQYF.

This clone was seen a handful of times. The CDR3 loop is CASSLERTVINEQFF. CDR3 in DNA: TGCGCCAGCAGCTTGGAAAGGACAGTTATCAATGAGCAGTTCTTC. The chain carries TRBV5-1 and TRBJ2-1; D is possibly TRBD1 (6 bases). Looked up from germline, CDR1 is SGHRS and CDR2 is YFSETQ. This CDR3 contains 15 residues. V was cut by 0 bases and J by 6 bases, with 13 bases left in between. Full variable domain (rest looked up from reference TRBV5-1 and TRBJ2-1): KAGVTQTPRYLIKTRGQQVTLSCSPISGHRSVSWYQQTPGQGLQFLFEYFSETQRNKGNFPGRFSGRQFSNSRSEMNVSTLELGDSALYLCASSLERTVINEQFFGPGTRLTVL.

V gene TRBV11-2 combines with J gene TRBJ2-3, with 8 bases identical to TRBD1. The V gene end was trimmed by 5 bases and the J gene end by 0 bases; junction bases not matched to a gene: 7. This CDR3 contains 16 residues. Germline assignment: CDR1 SGHAT and CDR2 FQNNGV. The CDR3, as DNA: TGTGCCAGCAGCCCTCAGGGGGCGGTAAGCACAGATACGCAGTATTTT. Amino acids: CASSPQGAVSTDTQYF. The whole variable domain, remainder taken from reference TRBV11-2 and TRBJ2-3, is EAGVAQSPRYKIIEKRQSVAFWCNPISGHATLYWYQQILGQGPKLLIQFQNNGVVDDSQLPKDRFSAERLKGVDSTLKIQPAKLEDSAVYLCASSPQGAVSTDTQYFGPGTRLTVL.

The V gene is TRBV6-5, the J gene TRBJ2-1, with 7 nucleotides matching TRBD2. Germline V gives CDR1 MNHEY, CDR2 SVGAGI. CDR3 length: 16 amino acids. V dropped 0 bases and J dropped 5; count of bases not matched to a gene: 7. CDR3 sequence (DNA): TGTGCCAGCAGTTACTCGAGCTCTAGCGGCAACAATGAGCAGTTCTTC. Amino acids: CASSYSSSSGNNEQFF.

This clone occurred a few times. The CDR3 DNA is TGTGCCAGCAGCTTGGACCAGGGTAGTGGAAAACTGTTTTTT. This encodes CASSLDQGSGKLFF. The V gene is TRBV5-4, the J gene TRBJ1-4, with D possibly matching TRBD1 (5 bases). In germline, CDR1 is SGHNT, CDR2 YYREEE (reference sequence). This CDR3 spans 14 amino acids. V shed 0 bases and J shed 10 bases, with 13 bases lying between them.

This sequence joins TRBV9 and TRBJ2-3, with 9 bases identical to TRBD2. The CDR3 has 15 amino acids. After removal of 1 base from V and 4 bases from J, the junction contained 4 bases not matched to a gene. CDR1 and CDR2 from the germline V gene are SGDLS and YYNGEE. DNA of the CDR3: TGTGCCAGCAGCGTATGGGGACTAGCAGCAGATACGCAGTATTTT. This sequence encodes CASSVWGLAADTQYF.

The chain combines TRBV19 with TRBJ1-2, with 9 positions matching TRBD1. J was trimmed by 3 bases and V by 0 bases; bases with no gene match: 8. Germline V gene lookup returns CDR1 LNHDA and CDR2 SQIVND (reference sequence). This CDR3 contains 17 residues. The CDR3 DNA reads as TGTGCCAGTAGTATAGATGGATCGACAGGGGGATACTATGGCTACACCTTC. It is translated as CASSIDGSTGGYYGYTF. The full variable domain, rest sourced from reference TRBV19 and TRBJ1-2, is DGGITQSPKYLFRKEGQNVTLSCEQNLNHDAMYWYRQDPGQGLRLIYYSQIVNDFQKGDIAEGYSVSREKKESFPLTVTSAQKNPTAFYLCASSIDGSTGGYYGYTFGSGTRLTVV.

The rearrangement joins TRBV5-8 to TRBJ1-4; 8 positions match TRBD1. There are 14 residues in the CDR3. CDR1 is SGHTS, CDR2 YDEGEE, per germline. V was clipped by 6 bases and J by 11 bases; unmatched bases: 12. In nucleotides, the CDR3 is TGTGCCAGCAAAATCCCGACAGGGGTCGGGAAACTGTTTTTT. The encoded protein is CASKIPTGVGKLFF.

This clone was picked up a small number of times. This chain uses TRBV27 with TRBJ1-2, with D possibly TRBD1 on 5 matching bases. This CDR3 is 14 amino acids long. Germline values: CDR1 MNHEY, CDR2 SMNVEV (reference sequence). V lost 2 bases, J lost 5 bases, and 12 bases lay in between. This chain's CDR3 is CASSLRQGGYGYTF. The CDR3 DNA follows: TGTGCCAGCAGTTTAAGGCAGGGAGGTTATGGCTACACCTTC.

This chain links TRBV28 with TRBJ1-6; D possibly corresponds to TRBD1 (6 bases). Germline V CDR1 and CDR2: MDHEN, SYDVKM. This CDR3 has 15 amino acids. V lost 0 bases, J lost 7 bases, and 10 bases lay in between. CDR3 in DNA: TGTGCCAGCAGTTTATGGGACAGAATCAATTCACCCCTCCACTTT. Protein sequence: CASSLWDRINSPLHF.

This clone appeared once. The chain has TRBV2 and TRBJ2-2; D unresolved. V was trimmed by 7 bases and J by 0 bases, leaving 3 bases between them. The CDR3 is 12 residues long. Germline CDR1 reads SNHLY; CDR2 reads FYNNEI. In DNA form, the CDR3 reads TGTGCCAGCACTACGAACACCGGGGAGCTGTTTTTT. Its protein product is CASTTNTGELFF.

Turning to this clone: The sample holds other DNA sequences that translate to the same CDR3. This sequence joins TRBV5-1 and TRBJ2-3; weak D call: TRBD1 (6 bases). V lost 0 bases and J 1 base, leaving 6 bases between the germline ends. The V gene's germline CDR1 is SGHRS and CDR2 YFSETQ. The CDR3 runs to 14 residues. The CDR3 reads CASSLGTGTDTQYF. The CDR3 DNA follows: TGCGCCAGCAGCTTGGGGACAGGCACAGATACGCAGTATTTT. The full variable domain, completed using reference TRBV5-1 and TRBJ2-3, is KAGVTQTPRYLIKTRGQQVTLSCSPISGHRSVSWYQQTPGQGLQFLFEYFSETQRNKGNFPGRFSGRQFSNSRSEMNVSTLELGDSALYLCASSLGTGTDTQYFGPGTRLTVL.

A single count supports this clone. V gene TRBV28 combines with J gene TRBJ1-6, with 7 nucleotides matching TRBD1. The trim removed 5 bases at V and 7 bases at J, leaving 5 bases unmatched. The CDR3 sequence is 14 residues long. Germline loops: CDR1 MDHEN, CDR2 SYDVKM. The CDR3 sequence: CASSTGVWNSPLHF. The CDR3 DNA is TGTGCCAGCAGTACAGGGGTTTGGAATTCACCCCTCCACTTT. The whole variable domain, filled in from reference TRBV28 and TRBJ1-6, reads DVKVTQSSRYLVKRTGEKVFLECVQDMDHENMFWYRQDPGLGLRLIYFSYDVKMKEKGDIPEGYSVSREKKERFSLILESASTNQTSMYLCASSTGVWNSPLHFGNGTRLTVT.

The chain is built from TRBV9 and TRBJ2-5; perhaps TRBD1 as D (6 bases). This CDR3 spans 13 amino acids. V was pared by 0 bases and J by 5 bases, with 8 bases between. Germline V CDR1 and CDR2: SGDLS, YYNGEE. CDR3 bases: TGTGCCAGCAGCGTAGGGGGGCGGGAGACCCAGTACTTC. It translates to CASSVGGRETQYF.

This chain links TRBV11-2 with TRBJ1-2; D perhaps matches TRBD1 (6 bases). Germline CDR1 reads SGHAT; CDR2 reads FQNNGV. This CDR3 contains 17 residues. With 1 base removed from V and 2 bases from J, the gap between germline ends came to 17 bases. The chain's CDR3 is CASSLGAQGRVNYGYTF. The CDR3 nucleotides are TGTGCCAGCAGCTTAGGGGCACAGGGACGGGTGAACTATGGCTACACCTTC.

This chain joins TRBV5-1 and TRBJ1-1; 7 nucleotides line up with TRBD1. This CDR3 has 13 residues. J was trimmed by 8 bases and V by 2 bases; bases with no gene match: 6. Germline V gives CDR1 SGHRS, CDR2 YFSETQ. CDR3 DNA: TGCGCCAGCAGCTTTAAGGGACAGCAAGAAGCTTTCTTT. Its protein is CASSFKGQQEAFF.

This clone turned up a few times. This chain uses TRBV28 with TRBJ1-6; 7 bases fit TRBD1. This CDR3 comprises 15 residues. The J segment lost 7 bases and the V segment lost 6 bases, leaving 9 bases of the junction unmatched. The germline gives CDR1 MDHEN, CDR2 SYDVKM. CDR3 sequence: CASRLQDRANSPLHF. The CDR3 nucleotides read TGTGCCAGCAGGCTACAAGACAGGGCCAATTCACCCCTCCACTTT.

V and J are TRBV11-2 and TRBJ2-1; no reliable D call. V lost 8 bases, J lost 0 bases, and 11 bases lay in between. Looked up from germline, CDR1 is SGHAT and CDR2 is FQNNGV. CDR3 length: 14 residues. The CDR3 sequence: CASGPPSSYNEQFF. DNA of the CDR3: TGTGCCAGCGGTCCGCCGAGCTCCTACAATGAGCAGTTCTTC. The complete variable domain, with remaining parts taken from reference TRBV11-2 and TRBJ2-1, reads EAGVAQSPRYKIIEKRQSVAFWCNPISGHATLYWYQQILGQGPKLLIQFQNNGVVDDSQLPKDRFSAERLKGVDSTLKIQPAKLEDSAVYLCASGPPSSYNEQFFGPGTRLTVL.

This rearrangement joins TRBV7-9 to TRBJ2-7, with no clear D. V was cut by 3 bases and J by 2 bases, with 14 bases left in between. The germline gives CDR1 SEHNR, CDR2 FQNEAQ (reference sequence). This CDR3 has 15 amino acids. The DNA for the CDR3 is TGTGCCAGCAGCTTCGCTTCTCCATTAGCCTACGAGCAGTACTTC. This translates into CASSFASPLAYEQYF.

The chain carries TRBV15 and TRBJ2-3; D is ambiguous. Between the trimmed V and J ends, which lost 3 bases and 0 bases, there was a span of 7 bases. The germline V gene encodes CDR1 LNHNV and CDR2 YYDKDF (reference sequence). The CDR3 covers 14 residues. CDR3 residues: CATSRERSTDTQYF. The CDR3 nucleotides read TGTGCCACCAGCAGGGAGAGAAGCACAGATACGCAGTATTTT.

The chain couples TRBV7-9 to TRBJ1-1; D gene unclear. The CDR3 loop spans 13 amino acids. Per germline, CDR1 SEHNR and CDR2 FQNEAQ (reference sequence). The V end was cut by 6 bases, the J end by 5 bases, with 13 bases between. CDR3 sequence: CASRNQARTEAFF. CDR3 coding DNA: TGTGCCAGCAGGAACCAGGCGAGAACTGAAGCTTTCTTT.

V gene TRBV5-4 combines with J gene TRBJ2-7; 9 positions match TRBD2. Germline CDR1 SGHNT, CDR2 YYREEE (reference sequence). Trimming removed 3 bases from V and 2 bases from J; junction bases left unmatched: 9. The CDR3 is made up of 16 amino acids. The CDR3 nucleotides read TGTGCCAGCAGCTCTCCGGCGGGGGGGAAGACCTACGAGCAGTACTTC. Translation gives CASSSPAGGKTYEQYF.